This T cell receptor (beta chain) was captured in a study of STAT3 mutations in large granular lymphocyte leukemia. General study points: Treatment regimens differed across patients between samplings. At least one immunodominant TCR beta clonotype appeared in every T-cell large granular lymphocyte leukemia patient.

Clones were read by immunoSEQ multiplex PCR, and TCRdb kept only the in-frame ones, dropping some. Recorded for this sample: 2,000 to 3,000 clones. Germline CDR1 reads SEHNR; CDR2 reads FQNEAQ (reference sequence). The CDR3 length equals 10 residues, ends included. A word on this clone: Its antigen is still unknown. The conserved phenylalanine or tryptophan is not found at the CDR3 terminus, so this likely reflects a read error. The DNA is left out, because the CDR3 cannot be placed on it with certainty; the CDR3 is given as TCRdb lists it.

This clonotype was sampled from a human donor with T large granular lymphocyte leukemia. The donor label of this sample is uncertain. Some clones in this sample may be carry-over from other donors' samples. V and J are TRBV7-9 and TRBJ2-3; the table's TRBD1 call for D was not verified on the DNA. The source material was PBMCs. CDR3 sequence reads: CASSLAGTDT.